What follows is one T cell receptor (beta chain) and its context. The antigen it recognizes is unknown. It has no much larger one-base neighbor in the sample; base qualities were not kept. The data stem from a study of blood T cells in healthy people across ages (dated by TCRdb to 2013 to 2016). Looking at the study overall: In model experiments, template switching captured about one uniquely barcoded TCR beta cDNA molecule for every two T cells. The study measured age-related changes in TCR beta repertoire diversity using deep sequencing normalized with unique cDNA molecular identifiers. The donors were split into four age groups: young (average 16 years), middle-aged (roughly 42), aged (approximately 60) and long-lived (approximately 89). Using the same blood draw, the study looked at two additional independent replicas of 1 million unique cDNA reads for two donors, one aged 18 to 29 and the other aged 80 or older.

Libraries were prepared through 5' RACE. Data came from an Illumina HiSeq 2500. The second PCR ran for roughly 7 to 12 cycles and used a J-beta primer mix along with a sample-barcoded 5' primer. A template-switch 5' adaptor carrying 12 random nucleotides introduced a unique molecular identifier onto each TCR beta cDNA molecule. Each sample yielded at least 3 million CDR3-containing paired-end reads. The Mint cDNA synthesis kit, primed by a TRBC-specific oligonucleotide, was used to synthesize first-strand cDNA from all RNA. After uracil-DNA glycosylase treatment, a first 18-cycle PCR used universal primers M1SS and BC2_uni_R on all cDNA. Concerning the study's data processing: Each sample was normalized by randomly selecting 1 million high-quality reads, each carrying a distinct molecular identifier. Instead of being binned into consensus sequences, reads that shared molecular identifiers were thrown out. CDR3 identification, clonotype clustering and error correction used MiTCR with a Q25 quality threshold and the strictest error-elimination algorithm. A nonparametric unseen species model with Euler transformation was used to estimate a lower bound on total TCR beta diversity. TCRdb itself trimmed the public reads at Q25 with fastp, ran MiXCR and retained productive beta chains. Every CDR3 protein is listed once, alongside the most common genes and DNA of its rows. The V and J calls were determined by TCRdb, not by the authors. This sample comprises 450,000 to 600,000 distinct CDR3 sequences, 25% to 35% of them detected only once. 3% to 4% of the sample is taken by the ten largest.

The roughly 39 donors, aged roughly 6 to 90 years, were systemically healthy Caucasian individuals from Russia. About 9.8 milliliters of peripheral blood were drawn from each donor into EDTA-treated Vacutainer tubes. Ficoll-Paque density-gradient centrifugation was used to isolate PBMCs, with at least 7 million per sample. Total RNA, at least 6 micrograms per sample, was extracted from PBMCs with Trizol reagent. For every donor, an aliquot of PBMCs went through flow cytometry to measure the percentages of naive CD45RAhigh/CD27high T cells. The investigation overall reported the following: Compared with the aged group, the long-lived group had more naive CD4+ T cells, fewer expanded clones and increased TCR diversity, suggesting age selection. Estimates of total diversity based on one million sequenced T cells were regarded as lower bounds and as underestimates. A strong correlation was found between observed TCR beta diversity and the percentage of naive T cells measured by flow cytometry. Bulk unsorted PBMC profiling prevented conclusive comparison of naive and antigen-experienced compartments. Observed TCR beta diversity per million T cells fell roughly linearly with age, and a significant reduction was already apparent by age roughly 40. The CMV infection status of donors was not known, potentially confounding age-related changes in expanded clonotypes.

Unmatched junction bases come to 11, with V trimmed by 4 bases and J by 3 bases. CDR3 length: 18 amino acids, cysteine to phenylalanine. Only the CDR3 DNA is retained, 54 bases long and in frame from the first base. CDR1 and CDR2 (LNHNV, YYDKDF) derive from the germline V gene (reference sequence). The same data also went into a second study, on T cells of mothers and their children. Taken from the second paper: Nine systemically healthy Caucasian individuals, comprising three mothers and their six children, were included as donors. cDNA synthesis used all of the extracted RNA, with roughly 1.5 ug of RNA in each 15 ul reaction. In the second PCR, the M1S primer introduced both the sample barcodes and 2-4 random nucleotides. Each mother yielded over 8.5 million TCR beta CDR3 reads and each child 2.5 million to 3 million reads. Thymic selection shapes the output of TCR recombination in a similar way in related and unrelated pairs, and inherited differences have a minor effect. Normalized repertoire overlap was always found to be slightly, but never significantly, higher in related mother-child pairs than in unrelated mother-child pairs. With a sensitivity of approximately 96 clones per million clonotypes, no persistent microchimeric T cell clones were detected. In the study, deep NGS was used to compare the TCR beta repertoires of mothers and children, and features distinguishing related mother-child pairs from unrelated individuals were sought. Mothers averaged roughly 36 +/- 4 years of age and children averaged roughly 12 +/- 4 years. After adapter ligation was performed with NEBNext reagents, the libraries were sequenced on an Illumina HiSeq 2000 with 100+100 nt paired-end reads. To prevent cross-contamination, the mother and child libraries were prepared a month apart and were sequenced in separate runs. Between 500,000 and 2,000,000 distinct TCR beta clonotypes were identified per donor. Naive TCR beta clonotypes were estimated from low-frequency clonotypes matched to each donor's FACS-determined naive share, without sorting.

Material: blood. The sequence derives from a boy aged 2 to 10 in good health. This sequence uses TRBV15 and TRBJ2-7; TRBD2 matches 14 bases in the middle. The DNA sequence follows: TGTGCCACCAGCACGGGACTAGCGGGAGATAGGGCTATCTACGAGCAGTACTTC. This translates into CATSTGLAGDRAIYEQYF.